Described below is a single TCR beta chain sequence and its context. Its antigen is unknown. The data derive from a study of siplizumab effects on memory and regulatory T cells. Study-wide results and limits: Alloreactive sequences traceable to unstimulated CD4+ memory cells declined significantly under siplizumab. Suppressive activity of Tregs proliferating in siplizumab cultures remained unconfirmed.

With 8 bases removed from V and 0 bases from J, the gap between germline ends came to 11 bases. The CDR3 runs 13 residues. Looked up from germline, CDR1 is WSHSY and CDR2 is SAAADI. Profiled with immunoSEQ multiplex PCR; TCRdb holds only in-frame clones, not every one. The profile shows around 100,000 clones, about 91% of them singletons. The rearrangement joins TRBV10-2 to TRBJ2-7; TRBD1 is a possible D gene (6 bases). The sequence came from a human donor in good health. Sequenced input: CD4+ T cells sorted from blood. This chain's CDR3 is CASGRTDSYEQYF. CDR3 DNA: TGCGCCAGCGGCCGGACAGACTCCTACGAGCAGTACTTC.